This T cell receptor beta chain was retrieved from a study of blood T cells in healthy people across ages. A few counts support this clonotype. Sample-barcoded 5' priming and a J-beta primer mix drove a second PCR of 7 to 11 cycles. TCRdb recomputed calls from the 5' RACE reads with MiXCR, one row per CDR3 protein. The sample gives 700,000 to 850,000 distinct CDR3 sequences, around half of which show up once; 41% is in the top ten. CDR1 and CDR2 from the germline V gene are DFQATT and SNEGSKA (reference sequence). The length of the CDR3 is 14 residues. V was shortened by 1 base and J by 7 bases, with 14 bases between the two germline ends.

Sequencing was performed on blood. The chain carries TRBV20-1 and TRBJ2-1; TRBD2 might be the D (6 bases). The TCR comes from a man older than 75 in good health. CDR3 nucleotide sequence: TGCAGTGCTAGAGGCACTAGCTCCCCAAATGAGCAGTTCTTC. Translating gives CSARGTSSPNEQFF.